The rows below give T cell receptor beta chains drawn from one sample of a study of cytomegalovirus exposure and HLA in healthy donors. Data came from immunoSEQ multiplex PCR; TCRdb stores just in-frame clones and leaves some out. Of about 120,000 clones detected, 70% to 80% appear once; the ten largest clones hold about 16%. The sequenced sample was PBMCs. These receptors all stem from a man in his fifties or sixties in good health and CMV-seropositive. The CDR3 runs from the conserved cysteine through the conserved F or W. Each record gives: J gene, V gene, D gene, clone size, CDR3 DNA, CDR3 protein. The D gene is left open where the match is weak. Size is omitted from some rows. Given values are once, few, many or a class for expanded clones.

TRBJ1-2 TRBV5-6 . . TGTGCCAGCAGCTTGACAGGGCACTATGGCTACACCTTC CASSLTGHYGYTF
TRBJ1-1 TRBV11-2 TRBD1 . TGTGCCAGCAGCACGGAGCAGGGGGACACTGAAGCTTTCTTT CASSTEQGDTEAFF
TRBJ1-4 TRBV6-5 . . TGTGCCAGCAGTTACGGACAGTTCACTAATGAAAAACTGTTTTTT CASSYGQFTNEKLFF
TRBJ2-5 TRBV2 TRBD1 once TGTGCCAGCAGTGAAGGCCTCGGGACAGGGTACCAAGAGACCCAGTACTTC CASSEGLGTGYQETQYF
TRBJ2-2 TRBV19 TRBD2 . TGTGCCAGCCTCCCGTGGACTAGCCGCGGCACCGGGGAGCTGTTTTTT CASLPWTSRGTGELFF
TRBJ1-2 TRBV12-2 . once TGTGCAAGTCGCCCCGGGGCGGGGTTGACGTCCTACGGCTACACCTTC CASRPGAGLTSYGYTF
TRBJ1-1 TRBV27 . . TGTGCCAGCAGTTTTTCGACAGGACGGGGCACTGAAGCTTTCTTT CASSFSTGRGTEAFF
TRBJ2-7 TRBV18 TRBD1 . TGTGCCAGCTCCCAGGGACAGGGATCTTCCTACGAGCAGTACTTC CASSQGQGSSYEQYF
TRBJ1-1 TRBV11-2 . few TGTGCCAGCAGCTCCGACTTCTACAGGGAAATGGACACTGAAGCTTTCTTT CASSSDFYREMDTEAFF
TRBJ2-5 TRBV11-2 TRBD2 . TGTGCCAGCAGCGATACTCTAGCGGGGTGGGCAGAGACCCAGTACTTC CASSDTLAGWAETQYF
TRBJ1-6 TRBV15 . few TGTGCCACCAGCAGAGGGGAGCTAAATTCACCCCTCCACTTT CATSRGELNSPLHF
TRBJ2-2 TRBV29-1 TRBD2 . TGCAGCGTTGGTCCGTGGGGGGGACTAGCGGAAGGCGGGGAGCTGTTTTTT CSVGPWGGLAEGGELFF
TRBJ2-1 TRBV7-9 TRBD1 . TGTGCCAGCAGCTCGACAGGGGGCGGCCACAATGAGCAGTTCTTC CASSSTGGGHNEQFF
TRBJ1-2 TRBV7-2 TRBD1 . TGTGCCAGCAGCTGGGACAGGCTCTATGGCTACACCTTC CASSWDRLYGYTF
TRBJ2-1 TRBV25-1 TRBD2 once TGTGCCAGCAGTCCTTCTACGGGAGGGCCTGTTGAGCAGTTCTTC CASSPSTGGPVEQFF
TRBJ2-1 TRBV28 TRBD2 . TGTGCCAGCAGTTTCCTAGCGGGAGGGTACAATGAGCAGTTCTTC CASSFLAGGYNEQFF
TRBJ1-1 TRBV29-1 TRBD1 . TGCAGCGTTGGAATATCAGGGGGAGCTTTCTTT CSVGISGGAFF
TRBJ2-1 TRBV5-1 TRBD2 . TGCGCCAGCAGCTTGGTAGTAGCGGGGGCTGGAGCGGAGCAGTTCTTC CASSLVVAGAGAEQFF
TRBJ2-1 TRBV9 . . TGTGCCAGCAGCGTCTCACTCGACAATGAGCAGTTCTTC CASSVSLDNEQFF
TRBJ2-5 TRBV7-9 . . TGTGCCAGCAGCTTAGCGGGCCCCCAAGAGACCCAGTACTTC CASSLAGPQETQYF
TRBJ1-1 TRBV18 TRBD1 . TGTGCCAGCTCGACTTTGAGGGGGCAGGGTGAAGCTTTCTTT CASSTLRGQGEAFF
TRBJ2-7 TRBV30 . . TGTGCCTGGAGCTCCGCAGGTACCTACGAGCAGTACTTC CAWSSAGTYEQYF
TRBJ2-3 TRBV10-3 TRBD2 once TGTGCCATCAGTAGCGGGGTCACAGATACGCAGTATTTT CAISSGVTDTQYF
TRBJ2-6 TRBV19 . . TGTGCCAGTAGTATAGCTGGCGGAGGGGCCAACGTCCTGACTTTC CASSIAGGGANVLTF
TRBJ1-2 TRBV5-6 . few TGTGCCAGCAGCAGTAGCCGTAACTATGGCTACACCTTC CASSSSRNYGYTF
TRBJ1-1 TRBV5-1 . . TGCGCCAGCAGCTTGGATTCAGAGGGATCAAAAGCTTTCTTT CASSLDSEGSKAFF
TRBJ2-5 TRBV6-1 . . TGTGCCAGCAGCCCTGGACAGCACCAAGAGACCCAGTACTTC CASSPGQHQETQYF
TRBJ2-5 TRBV18 TRBD2 few TGTGCCAGCTCACCACTAGCGGGGGGGATCCAAGAGACCCAGTACTTC CASSPLAGGIQETQYF
TRBJ1-2 TRBV4-3 . . TGCGCCAGCAGCCCGAGAGGGCCCTATGGCTACACCTTC CASSPRGPYGYTF
TRBJ2-7 TRBV18 TRBD1 . TGTGCCAGCTCGCAACAGGGGGGATACGAGCAGTACTTC CASSQQGGYEQYF